This T cell receptor beta chain was retrieved from a study of T-cell reconstitution after alpha-beta-depleted transplantation in children. Overall study findings and caveats: Approximately two months post-transplant, alpha-beta T cells reportedly originated from several hundred expanded graft clones. Recipient T cells and thymic progenitors that survived gave rise to the high TCRbeta diversity observed at day 60 in some patients. The authors attributed T-cell counts and diversity one year after transplant mostly to newly produced T cells.

This clonotype has at least ten counts. Its antigen is as yet unknown. Unique molecular identifiers were incorporated into the prepared TCRbeta library. TCRdb processed the PCR reads anew with MiXCR; each CDR3 protein has one entry. The data hold fewer than 250,000 distinct CDR3 sequences, with less than 9% observed a single time. The specimen comprised PBMCs, mostly from graft donor cells, sampled 180 days after TCRalphabeta/CD19-depleted stem cell transplant. The TCR was taken from a male patient between 5 and 17 years old who had a stem cell transplant for acute lymphoblastic leukemia, so the T cells may come from the graft donor.

The CDR3 loop is CASSIDRAMNTEAFF. Written as DNA, the CDR3 is TGTGCCAGCAGCATCGACAGGGCTATGAACACTGAAGCTTTCTTT. J is TRBJ1-1 and V is TRBV7-2, with 7 bases identical to TRBD1. J lost 0 bases, V lost 5 bases, and 6 bases had no gene match. CDR1 is SGHTA and CDR2 is FQGNSA in the germline V gene. This CDR3 is 15 amino acids long. Looking up the rest from reference TRBV7-2 and TRBJ1-1 gives the full variable domain: GAGVSQSPSNKVTEKGKDVELRCDPISGHTALYWYRQSLGQGLEFLIYFQGNSAPDKSGLPSDRFSAERTGGSVSTLTIQRTQQEDSAVYLCASSIDRAMNTEAFFGQGTRLTVV.